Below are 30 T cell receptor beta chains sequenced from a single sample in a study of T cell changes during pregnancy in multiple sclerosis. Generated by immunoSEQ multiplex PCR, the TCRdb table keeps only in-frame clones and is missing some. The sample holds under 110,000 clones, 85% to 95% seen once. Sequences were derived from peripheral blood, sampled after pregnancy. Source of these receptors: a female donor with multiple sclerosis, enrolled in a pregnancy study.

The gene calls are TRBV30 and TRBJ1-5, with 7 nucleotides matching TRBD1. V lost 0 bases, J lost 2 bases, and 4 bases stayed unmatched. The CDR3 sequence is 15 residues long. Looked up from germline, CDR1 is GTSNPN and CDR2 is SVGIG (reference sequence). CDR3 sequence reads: CAWSVPGTGNQPQHF. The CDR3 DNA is TGTGCCTGGAGTGTACCGGGGACAGGCAATCAGCCCCAGCATTTT. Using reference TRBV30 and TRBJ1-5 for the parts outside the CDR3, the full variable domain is SQTIHQWPATLVQPVGSPLSLECTVEGTSNPNLYWYRQAAGRGLQLLFYSVGIGQISSEVPQNLSASRPQDRQFILSSKKLLLSDSGFYLCAWSVPGTGNQPQHFGDGTRLSIL.

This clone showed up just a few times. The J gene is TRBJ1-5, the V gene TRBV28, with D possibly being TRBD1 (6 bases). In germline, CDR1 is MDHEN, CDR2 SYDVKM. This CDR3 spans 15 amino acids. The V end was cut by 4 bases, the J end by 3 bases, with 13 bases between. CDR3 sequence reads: CASSSDRPLNQPQHF. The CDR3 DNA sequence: TGTGCCAGCAGTTCCGACAGGCCGCTCAATCAGCCCCAGCATTTT.

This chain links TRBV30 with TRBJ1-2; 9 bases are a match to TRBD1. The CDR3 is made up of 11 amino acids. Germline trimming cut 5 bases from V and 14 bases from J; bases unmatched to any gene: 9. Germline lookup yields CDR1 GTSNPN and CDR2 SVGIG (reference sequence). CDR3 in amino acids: CAWAPGDRETF. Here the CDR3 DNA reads TGTGCCTGGGCCCCCGGGGACAGGGAAACCTTC.

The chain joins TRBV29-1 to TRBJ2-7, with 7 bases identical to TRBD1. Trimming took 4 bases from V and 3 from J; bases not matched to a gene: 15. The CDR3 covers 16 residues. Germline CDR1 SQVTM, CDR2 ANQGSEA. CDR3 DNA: TGCAGCGTTGGATCTCTCCACAGGGGACCCTACTACGAGCAGTACTTC. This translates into CSVGSLHRGPYYEQYF.

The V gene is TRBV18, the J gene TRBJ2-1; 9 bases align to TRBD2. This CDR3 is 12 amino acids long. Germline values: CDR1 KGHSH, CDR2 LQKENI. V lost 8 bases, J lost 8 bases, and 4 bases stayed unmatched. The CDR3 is CASRREGDEQFF. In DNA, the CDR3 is TGTGCCAGCCGGCGGGAGGGCGATGAGCAGTTCTTC.

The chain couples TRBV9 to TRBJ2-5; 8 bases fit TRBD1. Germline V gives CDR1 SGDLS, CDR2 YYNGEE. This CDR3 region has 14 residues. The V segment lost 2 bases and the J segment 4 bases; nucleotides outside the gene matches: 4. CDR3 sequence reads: CASSVGTGAETQYF. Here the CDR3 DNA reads TGTGCCAGCAGCGTGGGGACAGGCGCAGAGACCCAGTACTTC.

The CDR3: CASSYEGLSTQYF. CDR3 coding DNA: TGTGCCAGCAGTTACGAGGGACTGTCTACGCAGTATTTT. The rearrangement joins TRBV6-5 to TRBJ2-3, with a possible D match to TRBD2 (6 bases). The CDR3 covers 13 residues. Trimming pared 2 bases from V and 8 bases from J, leaving 11 bases between. The germline V gene encodes CDR1 MNHEY and CDR2 SVGAGI.

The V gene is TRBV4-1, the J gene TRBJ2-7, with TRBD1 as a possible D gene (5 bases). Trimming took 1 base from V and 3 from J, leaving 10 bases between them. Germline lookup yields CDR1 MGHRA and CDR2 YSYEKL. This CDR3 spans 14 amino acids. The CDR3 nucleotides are TGCGCCAGCAGCCAAGGACAGCTACTCTACGAGCAGTACTTC. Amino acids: CASSQGQLLYEQYF.

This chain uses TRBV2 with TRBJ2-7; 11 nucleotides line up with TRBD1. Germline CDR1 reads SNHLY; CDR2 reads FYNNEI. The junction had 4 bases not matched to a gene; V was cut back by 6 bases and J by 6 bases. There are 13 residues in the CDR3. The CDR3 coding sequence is TGTGCCAGCAGCGGACAGGGGGCAGGCGAGCAGTACTTC. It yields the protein CASSGQGAGEQYF.

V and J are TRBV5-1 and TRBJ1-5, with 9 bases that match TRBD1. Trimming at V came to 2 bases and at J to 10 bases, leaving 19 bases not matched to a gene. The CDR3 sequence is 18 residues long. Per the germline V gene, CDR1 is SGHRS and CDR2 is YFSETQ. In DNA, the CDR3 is TGCGCCAGCAGCTTAGCGTACAGGGGGCTCTTCGGCACTGGACCCCAGCATTTT. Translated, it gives CASSLAYRGLFGTGPQHF.

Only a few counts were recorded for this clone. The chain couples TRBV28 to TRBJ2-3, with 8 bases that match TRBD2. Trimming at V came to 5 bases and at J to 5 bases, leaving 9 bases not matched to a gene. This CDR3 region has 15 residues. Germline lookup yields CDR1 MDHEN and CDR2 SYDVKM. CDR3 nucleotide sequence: TGTGCCAGCAGTGCCTTTAGCGGGAAAAAAGATACGCAGTATTTT. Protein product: CASSAFSGKKDTQYF.

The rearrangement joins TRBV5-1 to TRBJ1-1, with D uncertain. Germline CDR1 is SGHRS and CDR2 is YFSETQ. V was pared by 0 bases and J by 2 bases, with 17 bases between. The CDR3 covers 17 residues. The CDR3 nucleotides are TGCGCCAGCAGCTTGGTAGGGTACGGGAAGGCCAACACTGAAGCTTTCTTT. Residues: CASSLVGYGKANTEAFF.

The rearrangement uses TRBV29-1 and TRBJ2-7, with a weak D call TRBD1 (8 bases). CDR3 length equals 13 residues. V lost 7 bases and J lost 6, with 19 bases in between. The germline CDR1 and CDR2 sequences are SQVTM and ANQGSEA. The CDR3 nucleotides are TGCAGCGCCGCACAGGGGGGGGAGTCCGAGCAGTACTTC. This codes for CSAAQGGESEQYF.

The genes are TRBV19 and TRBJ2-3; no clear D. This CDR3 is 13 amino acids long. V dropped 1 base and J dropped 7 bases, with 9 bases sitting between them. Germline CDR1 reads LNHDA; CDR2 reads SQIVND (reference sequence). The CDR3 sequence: CASSIAPRNTQYF. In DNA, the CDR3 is TGTGCCAGTAGTATAGCTCCTAGAAATACGCAGTATTTT.

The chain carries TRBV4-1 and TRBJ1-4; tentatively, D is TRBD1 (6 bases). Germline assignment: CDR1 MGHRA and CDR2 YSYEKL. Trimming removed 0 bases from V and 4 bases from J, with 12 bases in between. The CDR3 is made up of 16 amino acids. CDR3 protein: CASSQDPGHSNEKLFF. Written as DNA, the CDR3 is TGCGCCAGCAGCCAAGATCCGGGACACAGTAATGAAAAACTGTTTTTT.

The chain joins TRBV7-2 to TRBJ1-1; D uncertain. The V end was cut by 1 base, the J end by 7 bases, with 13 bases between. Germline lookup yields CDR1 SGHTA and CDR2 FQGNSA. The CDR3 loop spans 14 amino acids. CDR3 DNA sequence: TGTGCCAGCAGCTTAGTGGGAGCCAGCTATGAAGCTTTCTTT. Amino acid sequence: CASSLVGASYEAFF.

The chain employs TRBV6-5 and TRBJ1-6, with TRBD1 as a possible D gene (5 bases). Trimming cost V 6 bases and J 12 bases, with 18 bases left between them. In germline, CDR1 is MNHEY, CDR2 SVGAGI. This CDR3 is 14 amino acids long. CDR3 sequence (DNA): TGTGCCAGCAGCCCGGGGGGGTTCTTGGGACCCCTCCACTTT. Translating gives CASSPGGFLGPLHF.

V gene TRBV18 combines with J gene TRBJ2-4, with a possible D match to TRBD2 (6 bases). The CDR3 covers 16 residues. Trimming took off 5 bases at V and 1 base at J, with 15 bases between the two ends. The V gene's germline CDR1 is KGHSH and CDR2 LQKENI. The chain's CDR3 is CASSRAGTAAKNIQYF. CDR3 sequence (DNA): TGTGCCAGCTCAAGAGCCGGGACTGCGGCCAAAAACATTCAGTACTTC.

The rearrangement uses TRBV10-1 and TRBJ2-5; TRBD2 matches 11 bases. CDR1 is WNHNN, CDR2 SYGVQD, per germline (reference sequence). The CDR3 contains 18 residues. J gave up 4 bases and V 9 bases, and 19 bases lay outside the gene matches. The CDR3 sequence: CARATDPSSGRAAETQYF. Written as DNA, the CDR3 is TGCGCCAGAGCGACAGACCCGAGTAGCGGGAGGGCCGCAGAGACCCAGTACTTC.

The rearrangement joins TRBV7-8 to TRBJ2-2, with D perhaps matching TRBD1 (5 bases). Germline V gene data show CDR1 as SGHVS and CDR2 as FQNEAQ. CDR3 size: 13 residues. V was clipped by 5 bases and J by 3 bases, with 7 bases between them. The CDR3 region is CASSPRDTGELFF. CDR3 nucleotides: TGTGCCAGCAGCCCCAGGGACACCGGGGAGCTGTTTTTT.

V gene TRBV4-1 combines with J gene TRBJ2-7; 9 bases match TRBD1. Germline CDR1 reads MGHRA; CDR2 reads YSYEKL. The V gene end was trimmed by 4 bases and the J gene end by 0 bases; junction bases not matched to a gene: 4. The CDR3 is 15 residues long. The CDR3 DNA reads TGCGCCAGCAGCCCCTCGACAGGGGGCTCCTACGAGCAGTACTTC. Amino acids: CASSPSTGGSYEQYF.

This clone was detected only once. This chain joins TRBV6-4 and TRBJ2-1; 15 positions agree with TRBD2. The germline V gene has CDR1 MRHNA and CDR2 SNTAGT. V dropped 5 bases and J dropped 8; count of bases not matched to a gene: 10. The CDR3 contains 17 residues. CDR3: CASSFWTSGGAFYEQFF. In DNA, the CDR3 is TGTGCCAGCAGTTTTTGGACTAGCGGGGGGGCGTTTTATGAGCAGTTCTTC.

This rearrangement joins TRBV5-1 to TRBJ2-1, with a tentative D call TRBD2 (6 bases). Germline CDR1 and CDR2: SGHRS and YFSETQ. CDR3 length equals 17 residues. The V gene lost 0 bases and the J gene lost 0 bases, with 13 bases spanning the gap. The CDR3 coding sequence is TGCGCCAGCAGCTTGGCAACTAGCTCGGCCTCCTACAATGAGCAGTTCTTC. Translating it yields CASSLATSSASYNEQFF.

CDR3 in amino acids: CASSFRGSEQFF. The CDR3 region has the DNA TGTGCCAGCAGCTTCAGGGGATCCGAGCAGTTCTTC. This chain connects TRBV9 to TRBJ2-1, with D perhaps matching TRBD1 (6 bases). Trimming removed 4 bases from V and 10 bases from J, with 12 bases in between. CDR3 size: 12 residues. Per the germline V gene, CDR1 is SGDLS and CDR2 is YYNGEE.

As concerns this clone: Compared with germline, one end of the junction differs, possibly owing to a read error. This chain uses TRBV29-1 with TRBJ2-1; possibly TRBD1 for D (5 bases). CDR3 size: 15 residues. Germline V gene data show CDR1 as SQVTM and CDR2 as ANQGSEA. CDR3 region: CSAQKGSASYDEQFF. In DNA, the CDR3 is TGCAGCGCCCAGAAGGGGTCGGCTTCCTACGATGAGCAGTTCTTC.

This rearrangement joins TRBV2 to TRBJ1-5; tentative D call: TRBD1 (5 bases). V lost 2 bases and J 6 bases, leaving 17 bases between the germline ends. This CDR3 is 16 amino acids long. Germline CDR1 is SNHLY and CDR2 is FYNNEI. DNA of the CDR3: TGTGCCAGCAGTGAACGGTCAGGGAATCTTGGTCAGCCCCAGCATTTT. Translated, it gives CASSERSGNLGQPQHF.

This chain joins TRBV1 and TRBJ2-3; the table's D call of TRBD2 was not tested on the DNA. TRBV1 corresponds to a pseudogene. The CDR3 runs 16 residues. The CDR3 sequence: CTSSQASGGAGDTQYF. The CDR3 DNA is TGCACCAGCAGCCAGGCTAGCGGGGGGGCCGGGGATACGCAGTATTTT.

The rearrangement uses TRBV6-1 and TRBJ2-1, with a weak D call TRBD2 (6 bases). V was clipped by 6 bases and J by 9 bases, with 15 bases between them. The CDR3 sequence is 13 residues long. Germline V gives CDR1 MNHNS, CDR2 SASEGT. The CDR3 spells CASRGRGPGEQFF. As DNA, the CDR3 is TGTGCCAGCAGAGGGCGGGGCCCAGGTGAGCAGTTCTTC.

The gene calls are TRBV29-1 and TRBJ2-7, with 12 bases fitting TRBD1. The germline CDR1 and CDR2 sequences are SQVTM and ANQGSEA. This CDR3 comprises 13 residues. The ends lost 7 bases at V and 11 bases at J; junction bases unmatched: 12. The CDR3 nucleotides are TGCAGCGCTAGCCCGGGACAGGGGGCGAGGAAGTACTTC. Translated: CSASPGQGARKYF.

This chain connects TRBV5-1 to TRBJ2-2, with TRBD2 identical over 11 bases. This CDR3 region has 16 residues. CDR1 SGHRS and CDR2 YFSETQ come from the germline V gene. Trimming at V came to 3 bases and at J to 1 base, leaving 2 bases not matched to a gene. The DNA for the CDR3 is TGCGCCAGCAGCTCCCTAGCGGGGGGGAACACCGGGGAGCTGTTTTTT. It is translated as CASSSLAGGNTGELFF.